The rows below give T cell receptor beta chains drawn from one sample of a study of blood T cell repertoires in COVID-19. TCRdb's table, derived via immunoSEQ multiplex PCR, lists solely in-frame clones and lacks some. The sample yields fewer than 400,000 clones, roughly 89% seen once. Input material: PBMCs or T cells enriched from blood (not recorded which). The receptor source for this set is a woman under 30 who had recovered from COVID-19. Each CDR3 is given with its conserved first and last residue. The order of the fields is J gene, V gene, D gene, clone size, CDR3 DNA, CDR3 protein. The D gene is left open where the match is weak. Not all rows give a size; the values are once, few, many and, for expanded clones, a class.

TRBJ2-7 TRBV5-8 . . TGTGCCAGCAGCCCCCGGGTCGGGAGCTCCTACGAGCAGTACTTC CASSPRVGSSYEQYF
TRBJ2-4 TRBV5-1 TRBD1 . TGCGCCAGCAGCCAACAGGGGGCGAAAGACATTCAGTACTTC CASSQQGAKDIQYF
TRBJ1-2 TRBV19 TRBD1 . TGTGCCAGTAGCCGGGACAGAGACTATGGCTACACCTTC CASSRDRDYGYTF
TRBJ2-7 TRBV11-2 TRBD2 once TGTGCCAGCAGCGCCGGACTAGTCGAGCAGTACTTC CASSAGLVEQYF
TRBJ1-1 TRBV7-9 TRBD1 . TGTGCCAGCAGCTTGGGGCGACAGGGGGTCACTGAAGCTTTCTTT CASSLGRQGVTEAFF
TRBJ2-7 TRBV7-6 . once TGTGCCAGCAGCTTAGTGGCAGGCTCCTACGAGCAGTACTTC CASSLVAGSYEQYF
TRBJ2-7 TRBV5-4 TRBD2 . TGTGCCAGCAGCTCCGGGGGCGGGGGGCTCTCCTACGAGCAGTACTTC CASSSGGGGLSYEQYF
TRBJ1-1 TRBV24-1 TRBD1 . TGTGCCACCAGTGATTGGCAGGGGGAGTACAACGGTGGCACTGAAGCTTTCTTT CATSDWQGEYNGGTEAFF
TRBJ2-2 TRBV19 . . TGTGCCAGTAGTATAGCAGAGAACACCGGGGAGCTGTTTTTT CASSIAENTGELFF
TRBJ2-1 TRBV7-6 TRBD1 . TGTGCCAGCAGCCACACAGGGGGCTCCTACAATGAGCAGTTCTTC CASSHTGGSYNEQFF
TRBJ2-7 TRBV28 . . TGTGCCAGCGGATCAGGGTACGAGCAGTACTTC CASGSGYEQYF
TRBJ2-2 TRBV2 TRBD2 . TGTGCCAGCAGCCGAAGGGGCGGAGTAGCGGGAGTCGACGGGGAGCTGTTTTTT CASSRRGGVAGVDGELFF
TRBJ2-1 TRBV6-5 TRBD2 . TGTGCCAGTGGACGGGGGGGAAACTACAATGAGCAGTTCTTC CASGRGGNYNEQFF
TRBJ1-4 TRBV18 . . TGTGCCAGCTCACGATCGGTCGATGAAAAACTGTTTTTT CASSRSVDEKLFF
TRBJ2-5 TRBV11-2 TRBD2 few TGTGCCAGCAGCAGACTAGCGGGGGGGGCCCGTGAGACCCAGTACTTC CASSRLAGGARETQYF
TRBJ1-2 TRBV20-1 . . TGCAGTGCTACGGGTGGGGGCTACACCTTC CSATGGGYTF
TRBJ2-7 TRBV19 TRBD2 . TGTGCCAGTAGTATGGGACTAGCGGGTCTAGCCTACGAGCAGTACTTC CASSMGLAGLAYEQYF
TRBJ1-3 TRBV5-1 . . TGCGCCAGCAGCCTTGGAGGTGGTTCTGGAAACACCATATATTTT CASSLGGGSGNTIYF
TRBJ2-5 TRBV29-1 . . TGCAGCGTTGGAGGGGTACAGGGCCAAGAGACCCAGTACTTC CSVGGVQGQETQYF
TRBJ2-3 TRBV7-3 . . TGTGCCAGCAGCTTAATGGGGGGGCAGAGCACAGATACGCAGTATTTT CASSLMGGQSTDTQYF
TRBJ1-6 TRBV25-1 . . TGTGCCAGCAGTGATTATGGGGCCGGAAATAATTCACCCCTCCACTTT CASSDYGAGNNSPLHF
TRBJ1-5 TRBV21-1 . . TGTGCCAGCAGCAAAGGGGCAGGGCCCGATCAGCCCCAGCATTTT CASSKGAGPDQPQHF
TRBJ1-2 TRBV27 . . TGTGCCAGCAGTTTAGGAGCGATCGGTGGCTACACCTTC CASSLGAIGGYTF
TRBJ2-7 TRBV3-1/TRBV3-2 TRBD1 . TGTGCCAGCAGTCTCCTCCGGGACAGGGGGCTCCACGAGCAGTACTTC CASSLLRDRGLHEQYF
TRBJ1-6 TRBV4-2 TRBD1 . TGTGCCAGCAGCCAAGAGGGGACAGGGGGGGATAATTCACCCCTCCACTTT CASSQEGTGGDNSPLHF
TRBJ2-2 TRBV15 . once TGTGCCACCAGCAGGGACTACAACACCGGGGAGCTGTTTTTT CATSRDYNTGELFF
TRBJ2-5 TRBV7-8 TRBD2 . TGTGCCAGCAGCCCCTGGAGACTAGCGGGGGAGCAAGAGACCCAGTACTTC CASSPWRLAGEQETQYF
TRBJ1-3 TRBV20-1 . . TGCAGTGCTCGGTTTGGAAACACCATATATTTT CSARFGNTIYF
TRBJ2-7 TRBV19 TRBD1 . TGTGCCAGTAGTGCAGGGGGCGGCTACGAGCAGTACTTC CASSAGGGYEQYF
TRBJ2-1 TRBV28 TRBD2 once TGTGCCAGCAGTTTGGTCCTAGCGGGGTTACAGGATTCCTACAATGAGCAGTTCTTC CASSLVLAGLQDSYNEQFF
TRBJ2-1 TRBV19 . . TGTGCCAGTAGCCGGTCCGCGGGTGGGGATGAGCAGTTCTTC CASSRSAGGDEQFF
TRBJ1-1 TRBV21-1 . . TGTGCCAGCAGCAATCCAGGGGCAGAGAACACTGAAGCTTTCTTT CASSNPGAENTEAFF
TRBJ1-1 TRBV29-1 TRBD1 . TGCAGCGCCTACCGGGACAGGGACACTGAAGCTTTCTTT CSAYRDRDTEAFF
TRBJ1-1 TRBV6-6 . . TGTGCCAGCAGTTACAGGACAGCTTCCTTCATCGCTGAAGCTTTCTTT CASSYRTASFIAEAFF
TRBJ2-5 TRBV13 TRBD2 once TGTGCCAGCAGCCCCGCGGGGGGCGGTGAGACCCAGTACTTC CASSPAGGGETQYF
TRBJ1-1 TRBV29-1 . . TGCAGCGTTGTGTCAGGGTCCGCTGAAGCTTTCTTT CSVVSGSAEAFF
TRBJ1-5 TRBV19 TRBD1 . TGTGCCAGTAGTGACGGGGCAGGGGGCGGTCAGCCCCAGCATTTT CASSDGAGGGQPQHF
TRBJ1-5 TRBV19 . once TGTGCCAGTAGACCAGGGGTGAATAGCAATCAGCCCCAGCATTTT CASRPGVNSNQPQHF
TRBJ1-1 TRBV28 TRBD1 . TGTGCCAGCAGCCCTCCCGGGACAGCGAGCACTGAAGCTTTCTTT CASSPPGTASTEAFF
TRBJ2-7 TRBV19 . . TGTGCCAGTAGTATAGAGGTACGGACAGAAGGCTACGAGCAGTACTTC CASSIEVRTEGYEQYF
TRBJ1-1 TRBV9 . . TGTGCCAGCAGCCAAGGAGGGGCTGAAGCTTTCTTT CASSQGGAEAFF
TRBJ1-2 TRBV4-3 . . TGCGCCAGCAGCCAAGACCCTAGGGGAGGCCCCCATGGCTACACCTTC CASSQDPRGGPHGYTF
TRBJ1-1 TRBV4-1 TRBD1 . TGCGCCAGCAGCCAGTTGTTGTTCGACAGGGGCACTGAAGCTTTCTTT CASSQLLFDRGTEAFF
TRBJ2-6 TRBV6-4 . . TGTGCCAGCAGTGCTGAGAGCTCTGGGGCCAACGTCCTGACTTTC CASSAESSGANVLTF
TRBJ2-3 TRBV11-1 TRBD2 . TGTGCCAGCAGCAAAGGGACTACCCCTAGCACAGATACGCAGTATTTT CASSKGTTPSTDTQYF
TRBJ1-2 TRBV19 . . TGTGCCAGTTTCTCGGGGGGCGGTGGCTACACCTTC CASFSGGGGYTF
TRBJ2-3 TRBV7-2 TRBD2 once TGTGCCAGCAGCTCCGACGCGGGAGGACTCACAGATACGCAGTATTTT CASSSDAGGLTDTQYF
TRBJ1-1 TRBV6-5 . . TGTGCCAGCAGTTACGATTTGTGGCAGGGGAACACTGAAGCTTTCTTT CASSYDLWQGNTEAFF
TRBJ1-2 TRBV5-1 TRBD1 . TGCGCCAGCAGAGCGGACAGGGGCGGTGGCTACACCTTC CASRADRGGGYTF
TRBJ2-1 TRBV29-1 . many TGCAGCGTTTCCGGGACATTTTACAATGAGCAGTTCTTC CSVSGTFYNEQFF